Each of the 27 T cell receptor beta chains below was sequenced from the same sample in a study of T cell repertoires in cytomegalovirus infection. No antigen is known for these receptors. TCRdb independently ran MiXCR on the reads; one entry per CDR3 protein. This table holds about half a million distinct CDR3 sequences, roughly 34% found once. The sequencing here drew on cultured PBMCs, taken from culture after CMV antigen stimulation. These TCRs come from a human donor in good health (CMV status not recorded). Some clones in this sample may be carry-over from other donors' samples.

This clonotype was observed a handful of times. The V call is TRBV7-2, the J call TRBJ2-5, with 11 bases aligning to TRBD2. The CDR3 consists of 15 residues. The germline gives CDR1 SGHTA, CDR2 FQGNSA. V gave up 5 bases and J gave up 5 bases; unmatched junction bases: 7. CDR3 DNA sequence: TGTGCCAGCAGCCCCTTAGCGGGAGGGTGGGAGACCCAGTACTTC. Amino acid sequence: CASSPLAGGWETQYF. Supplemented by reference TRBV7-2 and TRBJ2-5, the full variable domain reads GAGVSQSPSNKVTEKGKDVELRCDPISGHTALYWYRQSLGQGLEFLIYFQGNSAPDKSGLPSDRFSAERTGGSVSTLTIQRTQQEDSAVYLCASSPLAGGWETQYFGPGTRLLVL.

This clonotype was observed many times. The rearrangement uses TRBV6-2 or TRBV6-3 and TRBJ1-5, with TRBD1 as a possible D gene (5 bases). V lost 7 bases to trimming and J lost 0 bases, with 13 bases between them. The germline V gene has CDR1 MNHEY and CDR2 SVGEGT. The CDR3 has 15 residues. In DNA form, the CDR3 reads TGTGCCAGCACCAGAGACGGACATAGCAATCAGCCCCAGCATTTT. Protein product: CASTRDGHSNQPQHF.

This clonotype was detected only a few times. The chain carries TRBV7-2 and TRBJ2-3, with a tentative D call TRBD1 (6 bases). Germline assignment: CDR1 SGHTA and CDR2 FQGNSA. There are 15 residues in the CDR3. V was clipped by 3 bases and J by 0 bases, with 10 bases between them. The CDR3 sequence is CASSFNRVSTDTQYF. In nucleotides, the CDR3 is TGTGCCAGCAGCTTCAACAGGGTTAGCACAGATACGCAGTATTTT.

This clonotype was seen only a few times. This rearrangement joins TRBV11-2 to TRBJ2-7; D perhaps matches TRBD1 (5 bases). The V end lost 5 bases, the J end lost 3 bases, and 14 bases lay between the germline ends. This CDR3 comprises 14 residues. In germline, CDR1 is SGHAT, CDR2 FQNNGV. CDR3 in DNA: TGTGCCAGCAGCCAGGGATTTTCCCGCTACGAGCAGTACGTC. Translating gives CASSQGFSRYEQYV.

This clonotype occurred a few times. The chain joins TRBV25-1 to TRBJ2-1; D ambiguous. The germline V gene has CDR1 MGHDK and CDR2 SYGVNS. The CDR3 is 12 residues long. Trimming cost V 2 bases and J 7 bases, with 6 bases left between them. This CDR3 reads CASSEQVNEQFF. The CDR3 DNA follows: TGTGCCAGCAGTGAACAAGTAAATGAGCAGTTCTTC.

This clonotype turned up a few times. V gene TRBV7-8 combines with J gene TRBJ2-2; 7 nucleotides agree with TRBD1. The CDR3 is made up of 15 amino acids. Trimming took 5 bases from V and 6 from J; bases not matched to a gene: 9. Germline V gene data show CDR1 as SGHVS and CDR2 as FQNEAQ. CDR3 bases: TGTGCCAGCAGCATGGGACAGAACATCCCCGGGGAGCTGTTTTTT. This gives the protein CASSMGQNIPGELFF.

This clonotype occurred a few times. The V call is TRBV29-1, the J call TRBJ2-2; D unclear. The CDR3 totals 13 residues. Between the trimmed V and J ends, which lost 8 bases and 4 bases, there was a span of 14 bases. Germline V CDR1 and CDR2: SQVTM, ANQGSEA. The CDR3 spells CSSRTALTGELFF. CDR3 coding DNA: TGCAGCTCTCGGACGGCCCTCACCGGGGAGCTGTTTTTT.

This rearrangement joins TRBV7-6 to TRBJ2-7; 7 bases align to TRBD2. Trimming took 6 bases from V and 5 from J; bases not matched to a gene: 7. Germline V lookup: CDR1 SGHVS, CDR2 FNYEAQ. This CDR3 is 13 amino acids long. Written as DNA, the CDR3 is TGTGCCAGCAGTTCAGAGGGAGGGGACGAGCAGTACTTC. Its protein is CASSSEGGDEQYF.

This clonotype was detected a few times. This chain links TRBV7-2 with TRBJ2-5; TRBD2 matches 8 bases. The germline gives CDR1 SGHTA, CDR2 FQGNSA. There are 15 residues in the CDR3. Trimming cost V 4 bases and J 5 bases; bases outside gene matches: 9. The CDR3 nucleotides read TGTGCCAGCAGCTACATAAGCGGGAGTGGGGAGACCCAGTACTTC. Its protein product is CASSYISGSGETQYF.

V and J are TRBV29-1 and TRBJ1-2, with D uncertain. V was cut by 0 bases and J by 8 bases, with 4 bases left in between. The CDR3 contains 10 residues. In germline, CDR1 is SQVTM, CDR2 ANQGSEA. The CDR3 DNA reads TGCAGCGTTGAAGAAGCGGGCTACACCTTC. It specifies CSVEEAGYTF. Based on the CDR3 plus reference TRBV29-1 and TRBJ1-2, the full variable domain is SAVISQKPSRDICQRGTSLTIQCQVDSQVTMMFWYRQQPGQSLTLIATANQGSEATYESGFVIDKFPISRPNLTFSTLTVSNMSPEDSSIYLCSVEEAGYTFGSGTRLTVV.

This clonotype was detected a few times. V and J are TRBV7-2 and TRBJ1-4, with a tentative D call TRBD1 (5 bases). This CDR3 comprises 15 residues. Germline CDR1 reads SGHTA; CDR2 reads FQGNSA. Trimming shortened V by 5 bases and J by 7 bases, and 17 bases separated the two germline ends. In DNA form, the CDR3 reads TGTGCCAGCAGCCAATCCGGGACCACGGGTGAAAAACTGTTTTTT. As protein: CASSQSGTTGEKLFF.

The J gene is TRBJ2-4, the V gene TRBV19, with D possibly being TRBD1 (5 bases). V was shortened by 5 bases and J by 0 bases, with 14 bases between the two germline ends. The CDR3 spans 16 residues. CDR1 and CDR2 from the germline V gene are LNHDA and SQIVND (reference sequence). The CDR3 coding sequence is TGTGCCAGTAGTCCCTTCCAGGGAATAGCCAAAAACATTCAGTACTTC. Translation gives CASSPFQGIAKNIQYF.

This clonotype was detected a few times. V and J are TRBV7-2 and TRBJ2-1, with 10 bases lining up with TRBD2. The CDR3 is 17 amino acids. After removal of 2 bases from V and 8 bases from J, the junction contained 12 bases not matched to a gene. The germline V gene has CDR1 SGHTA and CDR2 FQGNSA. CDR3 loop: CASSLYGLAAGVDEQFF. Written as DNA, the CDR3 is TGTGCCAGCAGCTTATACGGACTAGCGGCCGGCGTTGATGAGCAGTTCTTC.

This rearrangement joins TRBV20-1 to TRBJ2-1; 7 bases map to TRBD2. This CDR3 spans 14 amino acids. V trimming: 6 bases; J trimming: 5 bases; junction bases outside the gene matches: 10. Germline V gene sequence: CDR1 DFQATT, CDR2 SNEGSKA (reference sequence). CDR3 region: CSAIGLVFHNEQFF. The CDR3 DNA reads as TGCAGTGCCATAGGACTAGTTTTCCACAATGAGCAGTTCTTC.

This rearrangement joins TRBV12-3 or TRBV12-4 to TRBJ2-1, with 11 bases identical to TRBD2. Losses at the gene ends were 5 bases for V and 6 bases for J; bases not matched to a gene: 6. The CDR3 has 15 residues. The CDR3 coding sequence is TGTGCCAGCAGTCCAACTAGCGGGAGTCTCAATGAGCAGTTCTTC. Translated: CASSPTSGSLNEQFF.

This clonotype appeared a few times. As DNA, the CDR3 is TGTGCCAGCAGCCCGACTAGCGGCCCTCACAATGAGCAGTTCTTC. Protein: CASSPTSGPHNEQFF. The rearrangement joins TRBV7-2 to TRBJ2-1; TRBD2 aligns across 9 bases. Germline CDR1 reads SGHTA; CDR2 reads FQGNSA. The CDR3 is 15 residues long. The J segment lost 5 bases and the V segment lost 5 bases, leaving 7 bases of the junction unmatched.

This chain connects TRBV19 to TRBJ2-1; 7 nucleotides agree with TRBD2. The germline V gene has CDR1 LNHDA and CDR2 SQIVND (reference sequence). V lost 8 bases, J lost 4 bases, and 11 bases stayed unmatched. This CDR3 has 15 amino acids. CDR3 nucleotides: TGTGCCAGTGATGACGGCGGGAGTTCTTACAATGAGCAGTTCTTC. Residues: CASDDGGSSYNEQFF.

V and J are TRBV11-2 and TRBJ2-1; D uncertain. CDR1 is SGHAT, CDR2 FQNNGV, per germline. Trimming left V 0 bases short and J 3 bases short, with 9 bases between. The CDR3 loop spans 15 amino acids. Here the CDR3 DNA reads TGTGCCAGCAGCTTAGATCCGTCTGACTACAATGAGCAGTTCTTC. This sequence encodes CASSLDPSDYNEQFF. Based on the CDR3 plus reference TRBV11-2 and TRBJ2-1, the full variable domain is EAGVAQSPRYKIIEKRQSVAFWCNPISGHATLYWYQQILGQGPKLLIQFQNNGVVDDSQLPKDRFSAERLKGVDSTLKIQPAKLEDSAVYLCASSLDPSDYNEQFFGPGTRLTVL.

This CDR3 reads CASSFLGADQETQYF. The CDR3 nucleotides read TGTGCCAGCAGCTTTCTCGGAGCCGACCAAGAGACCCAGTACTTC. The rearrangement uses TRBV7-2 and TRBJ2-5, with unresolved D. The CDR3 totals 15 residues. V shed 3 bases and J shed 0 bases, with 11 bases lying between them. The germline CDR1 and CDR2 sequences are SGHTA and FQGNSA. Drawing the rest from reference TRBV7-2 and TRBJ2-5, the complete variable domain is GAGVSQSPSNKVTEKGKDVELRCDPISGHTALYWYRQSLGQGLEFLIYFQGNSAPDKSGLPSDRFSAERTGGSVSTLTIQRTQQEDSAVYLCASSFLGADQETQYFGPGTRLLVL.

The chain combines TRBV7-4 with TRBJ1-5; D gene unclear. The CDR3 runs to 15 residues. V lost 5 bases, J lost 6 bases, and 17 bases lay in between. Germline assignment: CDR1 SGHVT and CDR2 SQSDAQ. CDR3 bases: TGTGCCAGCAGCCCTACTACGGGGTGGGCTCAGCCCCAGCATTTT. This codes for CASSPTTGWAQPQHF.

This clonotype was detected a few times. The chain links TRBV7-9 to TRBJ2-1; TRBD2 aligns across 9 bases. Trimming at V came to 8 bases and at J to 8 bases, leaving 4 bases not matched to a gene. The V gene's germline CDR1 is SEHNR and CDR2 FQNEAQ (reference sequence). The CDR3 sequence is 12 residues long. In DNA, the CDR3 is TGTGCCAGCGGGCTAGCGGGATATGAGCAGTTCTTC. It codes for CASGLAGYEQFF.

The rearrangement links TRBV6-2 or TRBV6-3 to TRBJ2-3; the D gene is possibly TRBD2 (6 bases). The CDR3 consists of 18 residues. Germline V gene lookup returns CDR1 MNHEY and CDR2 SVGEGT. Deletions cut 7 bases from V and 4 bases from J, with 27 bases between. CDR3 region: CASTLGRGRSSTPDTQYF. The DNA for the CDR3 is TGTGCCAGCACCTTGGGACGGGGGAGGAGCTCCACACCAGATACGCAGTATTTT.

This clonotype was seen only a few times. This sequence joins TRBV28 and TRBJ2-2; no clear D gene. V was clipped by 7 bases and J by 9 bases, with 12 bases between them. The CDR3 is made up of 12 amino acids. The germline CDR1 and CDR2 sequences are MDHEN and SYDVKM. In nucleotides, the CDR3 is TGTGCCAGCACCATGGGCTGGAGGGAGCTGTTTTTT. It encodes CASTMGWRELFF.

This chain joins TRBV12-3 or TRBV12-4 and TRBJ2-1, with TRBD2 matching over 9 bases. This CDR3 comprises 15 residues. The J segment lost 6 bases and the V segment lost 3 bases, leaving 6 bases of the junction unmatched. CDR3 nucleotide sequence: TGTGCCAGCAGTTTCGAAGCGGGAGGTCTCAATGAGCAGTTCTTC. Protein product: CASSFEAGGLNEQFF.

The table lists this clonotype with a few counts. The chain carries TRBV7-2 and TRBJ2-1, with D uncertain. The CDR3 loop spans 16 amino acids. Germline CDR1 SGHTA, CDR2 FQGNSA. V lost 1 base and J lost 6, with 16 bases in between. The CDR3 protein is CASSLEGLDVINEQFF. As DNA, the CDR3 is TGTGCCAGCAGCTTAGAAGGTCTAGATGTTATCAATGAGCAGTTCTTC.

The rearrangement links TRBV14 to TRBJ2-5; TRBD1 aligns across 7 bases. Trimming at V came to 2 bases and at J to 5 bases, leaving 8 bases not matched to a gene. From germline, CDR1 is SGHDN and CDR2 FVKESK. The CDR3 is made up of 15 amino acids. The CDR3 coding sequence is TGTGCCAGCAGCCAACTGACAGGGATCCGGGAGACCCAGTACTTC. Its translation is CASSQLTGIRETQYF. Drawing the rest from reference TRBV14 and TRBJ2-5, the complete variable domain is EAGVTQFPSHSVIEKGQTVTLRCDPISGHDNLYWYRRVMGKEIKFLLHFVKESKQDESGMPNNRFLAERTGGTYSTLKVQPAELEDSGVYFCASSQLTGIRETQYFGPGTRLLVL.

This sequence joins TRBV11-2 and TRBJ1-2; D may be TRBD1 (5 bases). Germline assignment: CDR1 SGHAT and CDR2 FQNNGV. CDR3 length equals 14 residues. V gave up 2 bases and J gave up 4 bases, with 11 bases separating them. The CDR3 nucleotides are TGTGCCAGCAGCTTAACGACAGCAACCTATGGCTACACCTTC. Its translation: CASSLTTATYGYTF.